Listed here are 24 T cell receptor beta chains from one sample, sequenced in a study of cytomegalovirus exposure and HLA in healthy donors. The PCR ran on 60 Vbeta and 13 Jbeta primers. Clones were read by immunoSEQ multiplex PCR, and TCRdb kept only the in-frame ones, dropping some. In the table there are about 120,000 clones, under 80% of which are singletons. Sequenced: PBMCs. The receptors shown here come from a man in his forties in good health and CMV-seropositive.

In its sample, this clone was seen once. The J gene is TRBJ2-7, the V gene TRBV19, with TRBD1 matching over 7 bases. This CDR3 comprises 13 residues. J gave up 3 bases and V 5 bases, and 4 bases lay outside the gene matches. CDR1 and CDR2 from the germline V gene are LNHDA and SQIVND (reference sequence). The CDR3 loop is CASSPRQGYEQYF. DNA for the CDR3: TGTGCCAGTAGTCCACGACAGGGCTACGAGCAGTACTTC.

This clone was picked up one time. This rearrangement joins TRBV14 to TRBJ1-2; D uncertain. CDR1 SGHDN and CDR2 FVKESK come from the germline V gene. There are 12 residues in the CDR3. With 0 bases removed from V and 4 bases from J, the gap between germline ends came to 3 bases. The CDR3 spells CASSQDSYGYTF. Here the CDR3 DNA reads TGTGCCAGCAGCCAAGACAGCTATGGCTACACCTTC.

CDR3 sequence: CASSITGRANYGYTF. The CDR3 nucleotides are TGTGCCAGTAGTATTACAGGGAGGGCTAACTATGGCTACACCTTC. The genes are TRBV19 and TRBJ1-2; D perhaps matches TRBD1 (6 bases). V dropped 3 bases and J dropped 0 bases, with 11 bases sitting between them. This CDR3 comprises 15 residues. CDR1 is LNHDA, CDR2 SQIVND, per germline (reference sequence).

This sequence joins TRBV19 and TRBJ2-1; 11 bases map to TRBD2. Germline trimming cut 9 bases from V and 3 bases from J; bases unmatched to any gene: 7. CDR1 LNHDA and CDR2 SQIVND come from the germline V gene (reference sequence). This CDR3 comprises 15 residues. This CDR3 is CASRSGTSGYNEQFF. The CDR3 nucleotides read TGTGCCAGCCGGTCCGGGACTAGCGGCTACAATGAGCAGTTCTTC.

The chain is built from TRBV27 and TRBJ2-6, with 10 bases that match TRBD1. V lost 8 bases to trimming and J lost 0 bases; unmatched junction nucleotides: 13. This CDR3 spans 19 amino acids. Germline lookup yields CDR1 MNHEY and CDR2 SMNVEV (reference sequence). Here the CDR3 reads CASSNRGDRGYSGANVLTF. The CDR3 DNA reads as TGTGCCAGCTCAAACCGGGGGGACAGGGGTTACTCTGGGGCCAACGTCCTGACTTTC.

The V and J genes are TRBV29-1 and TRBJ1-4, with TRBD1 as a possible D gene (5 bases). The CDR3 covers 12 residues. The germline CDR1 and CDR2 sequences are SQVTM and ANQGSEA. The V and J ends lost 5 bases and 5 bases respectively, with 9 bases between them. This CDR3 is CSVRGSNEKLFF. The CDR3 DNA follows: TGCAGCGTTAGGGGCTCGAATGAAAAACTGTTTTTT.

V and J are TRBV6-5 and TRBJ1-6; D may be TRBD1 (5 bases). Germline CDR1 is MNHEY and CDR2 is SVGAGI. This CDR3 comprises 14 residues. V was clipped by 6 bases and J by 7 bases, with 13 bases between them. CDR3 sequence (DNA): TGTGCCAGCAGGCCCCAGGGAAGCAATTCACCCCTCCACTTT. Encoded protein: CASRPQGSNSPLHF.

The V gene is TRBV7-2, the J gene TRBJ2-5, with 7 bases matching TRBD2. The CDR3 is made up of 15 amino acids. The V gene end was trimmed by 1 base and the J gene end by 2 bases; junction bases not matched to a gene: 4. Germline-derived CDR1 and CDR2 are SGHTA and FQGNSA. This CDR3 reads CASSLDPSGQETQYF. The CDR3 DNA reads TGTGCCAGCAGCTTAGATCCTAGCGGACAAGAGACCCAGTACTTC. The full variable domain, its missing parts supplied by reference TRBV7-2 and TRBJ2-5, is GAGVSQSPSNKVTEKGKDVELRCDPISGHTALYWYRQSLGQGLEFLIYFQGNSAPDKSGLPSDRFSAERTGGSVSTLTIQRTQQEDSAVYLCASSLDPSGQETQYFGPGTRLLVL.

Regarding this clone: Relative to the germline gene, one junction end is altered; a read error may explain this. J is TRBJ2-3 and V is TRBV7-7; D is possibly TRBD1 (5 bases). CDR3 length equals 14 residues. Germline V gene lookup returns CDR1 SSHAT and CDR2 FNYEAQ (reference sequence). CDR3 in DNA: TGTGCTAGCAGCTCTACCACAGGCGCAGATACGCAGTATTTT. Translating gives CASSSTTGADTQYF.

This chain connects TRBV4-3 to TRBJ2-7, with a weak D call TRBD1 (6 bases). The CDR3 covers 15 residues. Germline-derived CDR1 and CDR2 are LGHNA and YSLEER. Deletions cut 3 bases from V and 2 bases from J, with 14 bases between. The CDR3 spells CASSQDSGDPYEQYF. The CDR3 DNA reads TGCGCCAGCAGCCAGGACTCAGGGGACCCCTACGAGCAGTACTTC.

This CDR3 is CSVGGRPQETQYF. The CDR3 DNA is TGCAGCGTGGGGGGACGGCCCCAAGAGACCCAGTACTTC. The rearrangement links TRBV29-1 to TRBJ2-5; TRBD2 is a possible D gene (6 bases). Germline-derived CDR1 and CDR2 are SQVTM and ANQGSEA. The CDR3 consists of 13 residues. Trimming pared 6 bases from V and 1 base from J, leaving 12 bases between.

The chain carries TRBV5-1 and TRBJ2-5, with TRBD2 matching over 9 bases. From germline, CDR1 is SGHRS and CDR2 YFSETQ. CDR3 length: 14 amino acids. The trim removed 1 base at V and 5 bases at J, leaving 3 bases unmatched. The CDR3 sequence: CASSLPSGEETQYF. In DNA form, the CDR3 reads TGCGCCAGCAGCTTGCCTAGCGGGGAGGAGACCCAGTACTTC.

The rearrangement links TRBV9 to TRBJ2-1; 8 nucleotides line up with TRBD2. V lost 3 bases, J lost 5 bases, and 10 bases stayed unmatched. The CDR3 sequence is 16 residues long. Germline CDR1 reads SGDLS; CDR2 reads YYNGEE. CDR3 coding DNA: TGTGCCAGCAGCGGAGCCCCCATAGCGGGGAACAATGAGCAGTTCTTC. It codes for CASSGAPIAGNNEQFF.

This chain connects TRBV19 to TRBJ2-6, with 7 bases fitting TRBD1. The CDR3 totals 19 residues. V was clipped by 2 bases and J by 0 bases; unmatched bases: 10. Looked up from germline, CDR1 is LNHDA and CDR2 is SQIVND (reference sequence). The CDR3 loop is CASSITDRAVVSGANVLTF. CDR3 bases: TGTGCCAGTAGTATAACCGACAGGGCGGTGGTCTCTGGGGCCAACGTCCTGACTTTC.

In this sample, this clone turned up a few times. V gene TRBV2 combines with J gene TRBJ1-2; 7 nucleotides agree with TRBD1. V lost 4 bases and J lost 6; bases outside the gene matches: 8. Germline CDR1 is SNHLY and CDR2 is FYNNEI. The CDR3 runs 14 residues. DNA for the CDR3: TGTGCCAGCAGTGCACAGGGGCAGGTCGATGGCTACACCTTC. Its translation is CASSAQGQVDGYTF.

This chain joins TRBV28 and TRBJ2-1; the D gene is possibly TRBD2 (5 bases). CDR1 is MDHEN, CDR2 SYDVKM, per germline. This CDR3 region has 11 residues. Trimming took 4 bases from V and 8 from J, leaving 6 bases between them. This chain's CDR3 is CASSWEYEQFF. For the CDR3, the DNA is TGTGCCAGCAGTTGGGAGTATGAGCAGTTCTTC.

The chain employs TRBV6-1 and TRBJ2-3; TRBD1 aligns across 7 bases. Germline CDR1 and CDR2: MNHNS and SASEGT. Trimming cost V 7 bases and J 5 bases; bases outside gene matches: 12. The length of the CDR3 is 15 residues. CDR3 sequence reads: CASIQMTGTQDTQYF. The CDR3 nucleotides are TGTGCCAGCATCCAAATGACAGGGACCCAAGATACGCAGTATTTT.

This chain connects TRBV6-1 to TRBJ1-5; D gene uncertain. Trimming left V 7 bases short and J 3 bases short, with 13 bases between. The CDR3 consists of 14 residues. CDR1 is MNHNS and CDR2 is SASEGT in the germline V gene. CDR3 protein: CASKLAGNNQPQHF. Written as DNA, the CDR3 is TGTGCCAGCAAGTTAGCCGGCAACAATCAGCCCCAGCATTTT.

V is TRBV11-2 and J is TRBJ2-4; D remains ambiguous. The germline V and J ends were trimmed by 4 bases and 0 bases, with 13 bases remaining between them. This CDR3 has 16 residues. Germline CDR1 is SGHAT and CDR2 is FQNNGV. CDR3 in DNA: TGTGCCAGCAGCTCACCCAAGGCGGTAGCCAAAAACATTCAGTACTTC. This gives the protein CASSSPKAVAKNIQYF.

The chain recombines TRBV27 with TRBJ2-7; TRBD2 matches at 11 bases. TRBJ2-5 explains the end of the DNA better; the J call may be wrong. Germline V gene sequence: CDR1 MNHEY, CDR2 SMNVEV (reference sequence). CDR3 length: 16 residues. The CDR3 sequence is CASSTPSGGHQETQYF. CDR3 DNA sequence: TGTGCCAGCAGTACGCCTAGCGGGGGGCACCAAGAGACCCAGTACTTC.

The CDR3 DNA follows: TGTGCCAGCTCATCCACAGAGAGCAATCAGCCCCAGCATTTT. This sequence encodes CASSSTESNQPQHF. The chain couples TRBV18 to TRBJ1-5, with no clear D. From germline, CDR1 is KGHSH and CDR2 LQKENI. The CDR3 contains 14 residues. The ends were cut back, 5 bases at V and 1 base at J, with 9 bases in the middle.

The CDR3: CASSPLGGNEQFF. The CDR3 coding sequence is TGTGCCAGCAGTCCCCTGGGAGGCAATGAGCAGTTCTTC. This sequence joins TRBV5-5 and TRBJ2-1; D possibly corresponds to TRBD2 (6 bases). The germline V gene has CDR1 SGHKS and CDR2 YYEKEE (reference sequence). This CDR3 has 13 residues. With 5 bases removed from V and 6 bases from J, the gap between germline ends came to 12 bases.

V is TRBV15 and J is TRBJ1-5, with D tentatively TRBD1 (5 bases). Trimming cost V 0 bases and J 5 bases, with 8 bases left between them. The CDR3 length is 14 residues. Germline V gene lookup returns CDR1 LNHNV and CDR2 YYDKDF (reference sequence). The CDR3 DNA sequence: TGTGCCACCAGCAGAGAACAGGTTGATCAGCCCCAGCATTTT. The encoded protein is CATSREQVDQPQHF. Supplemented by reference TRBV15 and TRBJ1-5, the full variable domain reads DAMVIQNPRYQVTQFGKPVTLSCSQTLNHNVMYWYQQKSSQAPKLLFHYYDKDFNNEADTPDNFQSRRPNTSFCFLDIRSPGLGDTAMYLCATSREQVDQPQHFGDGTRLSIL.

The chain combines TRBV5-1 with TRBJ2-1; TRBD2 aligns across 9 bases. The CDR3 has 15 residues. Trimming took 3 bases from V and 6 from J; bases not matched to a gene: 7. Germline V lookup: CDR1 SGHRS, CDR2 YFSETQ. This CDR3 is CASSSGGGGLNEQFF. The CDR3 DNA reads as TGCGCCAGCAGCTCCGGCGGGGGGGGCCTCAATGAGCAGTTCTTC.